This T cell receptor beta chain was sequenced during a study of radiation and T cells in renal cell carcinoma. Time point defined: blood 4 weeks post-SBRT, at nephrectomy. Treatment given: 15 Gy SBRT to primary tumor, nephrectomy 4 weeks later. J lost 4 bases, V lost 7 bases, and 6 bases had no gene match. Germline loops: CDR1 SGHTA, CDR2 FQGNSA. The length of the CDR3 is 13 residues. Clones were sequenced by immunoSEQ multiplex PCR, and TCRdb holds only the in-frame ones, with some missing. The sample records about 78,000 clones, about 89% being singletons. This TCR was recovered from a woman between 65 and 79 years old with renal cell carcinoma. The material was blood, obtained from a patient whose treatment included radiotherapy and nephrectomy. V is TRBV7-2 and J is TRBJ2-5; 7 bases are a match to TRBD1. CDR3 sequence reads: CASTRGLGETQYF. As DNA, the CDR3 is TGTGCCAGCACAAGGGGGCTGGGAGAGACCCAGTACTTC. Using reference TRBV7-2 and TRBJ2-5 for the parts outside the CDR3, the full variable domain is GAGVSQSPSNKVTEKGKDVELRCDPISGHTALYWYRQSLGQGLEFLIYFQGNSAPDKSGLPSDRFSAERTGGSVSTLTIQRTQQEDSAVYLCASTRGLGETQYFGPGTRLLVL.